The 29 T cell receptor beta chains reported below all come from one sample, sequenced in a study of T cell clonality in common variable immunodeficiency. Sequencing was performed with immunoSEQ multiplex PCR; in TCRdb, only in-frame clones are kept and a portion is missing. Recorded here are about 43,000 clones, none singletons. Specimen: peripheral blood mononuclear cells. Receptor source: a person aged 18 to 70 in good health.

With regard to this clone: The CDR3 goes on 3 residues after the read ends, and that part is filled in from the germline J gene. The V and J genes are TRBV30 and TRBJ2-5, with a weak D call TRBD1 (5 bases). Germline values: CDR1 GTSNPN, CDR2 SVGIG (reference sequence). The length of the CDR3 is 11 residues. The CDR3 spells CAWRVQDTQYF. The part of the CDR3 DNA that was read is TGTGCCTGGAGGGTACAGGATACC.

At least ten counts were recorded for this clone. The DNA ends 3 residues before the CDR3 does, and the rest of the CDR3 is filled in from the germline J gene. The V gene is TRBV6-2 or TRBV6-3, the J gene TRBJ2-5, with TRBD2 matching 9 bases. This CDR3 has 15 amino acids. The V and J ends lost 5 bases and 2 bases, in that order; junction bases with no gene match: 6. The germline CDR1 and CDR2 sequences are MNHEY and SVGEGT. The CDR3 loop is CASSGQLAGQETQYF. Partial CDR3 DNA: TGTGCCAGCAGTGGACAACTAGCGGGTCAAGAGACC.

This clone has a count of ten or more. The read ends 3 residues shy of where the CDR3 ends; the end is completed using the germline J gene. The rearrangement links TRBV5-1 to TRBJ2-7, with TRBD1 as a possible D gene (5 bases). Trimming left V 1 base short and J 2 bases short, with 22 bases between. CDR1 SGHRS and CDR2 YFSETQ come from the germline V gene. This CDR3 spans 18 amino acids. CDR3: CASSLPLPGSGRPYEQYF. The part of the CDR3 DNA that was read is TGCGCCAGCAGCTTGCCCCTCCCAGGGTCCGGAAGACCCTACGAG.

This clone was seen repeatedly, ten times or more. The read is 3 residues too short to cover the CDR3 end, so that end is filled in from the germline J gene. The chain combines TRBV5-1 with TRBJ2-1, with D unresolved. The ends were cut back, 6 bases at V and 5 bases at J, with 9 bases in the middle. Per the germline V gene, CDR1 is SGHRS and CDR2 is YFSETQ. This CDR3 is built from 12 residues. CDR3 in amino acids: CASMINNNEQFF. CDR3 DNA, as far as it was read: TGCGCCAGCATGATAAACAACAATGAG. The full variable domain, in which reference TRBV5-1 and TRBJ2-1 provide the parts outside the CDR3, is KAGVTQTPRYLIKTRGQQVTLSCSPISGHRSVSWYQQTPGQGLQFLFEYFSETQRNKGNFPGRFSGRQFSNSRSEMNVSTLELGDSALYLCASMINNNEQFFGPGTRLTVL.

At least ten counts were recorded for this clone. The CDR3 end falls 3 residues outside the read, so it is completed with the germline J gene. The chain employs TRBV6-2 or TRBV6-3 and TRBJ2-1; 8 bases map to TRBD1. The CDR3 extends over 15 amino acids. CDR1 is MNHEY and CDR2 is SVGEGT in the germline V gene. J was trimmed by 4 bases and V by 4 bases; bases with no gene match: 6. CDR3 residues: CASSFQGATYNEQFF. Incomplete CDR3 DNA: TGTGCCAGCAGTTTCCAGGGGGCTACGTACAATGAG.

This clone was seen more than once but under ten times. Sequencing ends 3 residues short of the CDR3 end; the germline J gene provides the rest. J is TRBJ2-7 and V is TRBV11-2; D is ambiguous. V was pared by 0 bases and J by 3 bases, with 12 bases between. Germline V gene lookup returns CDR1 SGHAT and CDR2 FQNNGV. CDR3 length: 15 amino acids. CDR3 loop: CASSLDRDPGYEQYF. The DNA read from the CDR3 is TGTGCCAGCAGCTTAGATCGAGACCCAGGCTACGAG.

The sample holds many counts of this clone. The read terminates 3 residues before the CDR3 end, so the remaining end is supplied by the germline J gene. Distinct nucleotide sequences in the sample also encode this CDR3. This chain links TRBV5-1 with TRBJ2-1; 10 bases match TRBD2. Per germline, CDR1 SGHRS and CDR2 YFSETQ. The length of the CDR3 is 14 residues. With V trimmed by 4 bases and J by 6 bases, 4 bases remained unmatched. The part of the CDR3 DNA that was read is TGCGCCAGCAGCCGGACTAGCGGCAGCAATGAG. Its protein is CASSRTSGSNE. The full CDR3 is CASSRTSGSNEQFF.

This clone was found many times. The read ends 3 residues shy of where the CDR3 ends; the end is completed using the germline J gene. This chain connects TRBV20-1 to TRBJ1-6; 8 bases are a match to TRBD1. Per the germline V gene, CDR1 is DFQATT and CDR2 is SNEGSKA (reference sequence). The ends lost 6 bases at V and 5 bases at J; junction bases unmatched: 9. The CDR3 runs 15 residues. The DNA read from the CDR3 is TGCAGTGCCACGACGCAGGGGGCGGATAATTCACCC. Its protein is CSATTQGADNSP. The full CDR3 is CSATTQGADNSPLHF.

In this sample, this clone turned up many times. The read comes to an end 3 residues before the CDR3 does, leaving the germline J gene to fill in the end. V gene TRBV14 combines with J gene TRBJ2-1; D is unresolved. Germline CDR1 SGHDN, CDR2 FVKESK. The germline V and J ends were trimmed by 6 bases and 9 bases, with 9 bases remaining between them. The CDR3 covers 11 residues. CDR3 in amino acids: CASRGGPEQFF. Incomplete CDR3 DNA: TGTGCCAGCAGAGGTGGTCCTGAG.

This clone has a count of ten or more. Read coverage stops 3 residues before the CDR3 terminus; the germline J gene supplies the remainder. V and J are TRBV15 and TRBJ1-6; TRBD1 matches at 10 bases. CDR1 LNHNV and CDR2 YYDKDF come from the germline V gene (reference sequence). V shed 4 bases, J shed 7 bases, and the junction held 10 bases outside the gene matches. This CDR3 region has 17 residues. This CDR3 is CATSKSLRTGGNSPLHF. Incomplete CDR3 DNA: TGTGCCACCAGCAAAAGCTTGCGGACAGGGGGAAATTCACCC.

This clone was seen at least ten times. The read ends 3 residues shy of where the CDR3 ends; the end is completed using the germline J gene. The V call is TRBV7-2, the J call TRBJ2-3, with a tentative D call TRBD2 (6 bases). V lost 1 base and J lost 6, with 8 bases in between. Germline V gene lookup returns CDR1 SGHTA and CDR2 FQGNSA. This CDR3 spans 13 amino acids. CDR3 region: CASSLGGEDTQYF. The part of the CDR3 DNA that was read is TGTGCCAGCAGCTTAGGCGGGGAGGATACG. The variable domain in full, with the rest retrieved from reference TRBV7-2 and TRBJ2-3, is GAGVSQSPSNKVTEKGKDVELRCDPISGHTALYWYRQSLGQGLEFLIYFQGNSAPDKSGLPSDRFSAERTGGSVSTLTIQRTQQEDSAVYLCASSLGGEDTQYFGPGTRLTVL.

This clone was counted ten times or more. Read sequence stops 3 residues before the CDR3 end, and the germline J gene provides the missing end. This chain joins TRBV19 and TRBJ2-1; possible D gene TRBD2, 5 bases. Trimming pared 7 bases from V and 8 bases from J, leaving 24 bases between. CDR3 length equals 16 residues. The germline CDR1 and CDR2 sequences are LNHDA and SQIVND (reference sequence). The sequenced CDR3 bases are TGTGCCAGTATTCGGCGTGCGGGCGGAGCAAGGGATGAG. This codes for CASIRRAGGARDE. The whole CDR3 sequence reads CASIRRAGGARDEQFF.

This clone turned up a few times. The read ends 3 residues early relative to the CDR3; the germline J gene fills the gap. The chain links TRBV2 to TRBJ1-2, with 9 bases that match TRBD1. V lost 10 bases to trimming and J lost 3 bases; unmatched junction nucleotides: 6. The germline CDR1 and CDR2 sequences are SNHLY and FYNNEI. The CDR3 loop spans 13 amino acids. Incomplete CDR3 DNA: TGTGCCACCAACCGGGACAGGGACTATGGC. It encodes CATNRDRDYG. The entire CDR3 protein reads CATNRDRDYGYTF.

This clone was detected many times. The read ends 3 residues before the CDR3 terminus; that terminus is restored from the germline J gene. The genes are TRBV30 and TRBJ2-7; 7 bases match TRBD2. This CDR3 is 15 amino acids long. Germline CDR1 GTSNPN, CDR2 SVGIG (reference sequence). V lost 0 bases and J lost 6; bases outside the gene matches: 11. The sequenced part of the CDR3 DNA is TGTGCCTGGAGTGTACGGGGGAGGGCCAGGCTCGAG. Translated: CAWSVRGRARLE. The CDR3 in full is CAWSVRGRARLEQYF.

This clone was seen repeatedly, ten times or more. The covered CDR3 bases are TGTGCCAGCAGTGAAAGGGCTGCCGGACTAGGGGGGAACGAG. Translated: CASSERAAGLGGNE. The entire CDR3 sequence reads CASSERAAGLGGNEQYF. The chain employs TRBV2 and TRBJ2-7; weak D call: TRBD2 (7 bases). Read sequence stops 3 residues before the CDR3 end, and the germline J gene provides the missing end. Germline loops: CDR1 SNHLY, CDR2 FYNNEI. CDR3 length equals 17 residues. V shed 2 bases and J shed 5 bases, with 22 bases lying between them.

This clone was observed many times. Read data end 3 residues before the CDR3 end; the end is taken from the germline J gene. The V gene is TRBV30, the J gene TRBJ2-7, with 14 bases that match TRBD2. The CDR3 covers 15 residues. The J segment lost 4 bases and the V segment lost 2 bases, leaving 4 bases of the junction unmatched. The V gene's germline CDR1 is GTSNPN and CDR2 SVGIG (reference sequence). The covered CDR3 bases are TGTGCCTGGAGTTTTGGGACTAGCGGGAGATACGAG. Translation gives CAWSFGTSGRYE. The full CDR3 is CAWSFGTSGRYEQYF.

This clone has ten or more counts. The read terminates 3 residues ahead of where the CDR3 ends, so the germline J gene completes it. The rearrangement uses TRBV2 and TRBJ2-7, with D maybe TRBD1 (6 bases). Germline CDR1 is SNHLY and CDR2 is FYNNEI. With 1 base removed from V and 3 bases from J, the gap between germline ends came to 10 bases. The length of the CDR3 is 14 residues. The CDR3 region is CASSEGTEYYEQYF. The sequenced CDR3 bases are TGTGCCAGCAGTGAAGGGACAGAATACTACGAG.

This clone was counted at least ten times. The read finishes 3 residues shy of the CDR3 end, and the germline J gene is used to complete it. The V call is TRBV10-3, the J call TRBJ1-1; no reliable D call. CDR3 length equals 13 residues. Germline lookup yields CDR1 ENHRY and CDR2 SYGVKD. V lost 7 bases, J lost 4 bases, and 13 bases lay in between. The sequenced part of the CDR3 DNA is TGTGCCATCACGCGGGAGGAGAGCACTGAA. It specifies CAITREESTE. The whole CDR3 sequence is CAITREESTEAFF.

This clone was counted many times. Read data end 3 residues before the CDR3 end; the end is taken from the germline J gene. This chain links TRBV20-1 with TRBJ1-1; D is undetermined. Trimming took 3 bases from V and 0 from J, leaving 8 bases between them. The CDR3 has 13 residues. CDR1 and CDR2 from the germline V gene are DFQATT and SNEGSKA (reference sequence). Here the CDR3 reads CSASTDLNTEAFF. Incomplete CDR3 DNA: TGCAGTGCTAGTACAGACCTGAACACTGAA.

A remark on this clone: The missing CDR3 end, 3 residues past where the read stops, is filled in from the germline J gene. V gene TRBV5-1 combines with J gene TRBJ1-4, with 8 bases identical to TRBD1. Germline V gives CDR1 SGHRS, CDR2 YFSETQ. The CDR3 covers 16 residues. The sequenced CDR3 bases are TGCGCCAGCAGCTTGGAAGCAGGGGGCTATAATTCACCA. Its protein product is CASSLEAGGYNSP. The whole CDR3 protein is CASSLEAGGYNSPLFF.

This clone has a count of ten or more. One junction end does not reproduce the germline sequence, and a read error may be involved. The CDR3 region is CASSSGTSGVFSYEQYF. CDR3 DNA, as far as it was read: TGTGCTAGCAGCTCAGGGACTAGCGGGGTCTTCTCCTACGAG. The chain couples TRBV7-7 to TRBJ2-7; 13 bases are a match to TRBD2. The read gets to within 3 residues of the CDR3 end, and the germline J gene fills in the rest. The CDR3 has 17 residues. Germline V gene sequence: CDR1 SSHAT, CDR2 FNYEAQ (reference sequence).

The table lists this clone with many counts. Read data end 3 residues before the CDR3 end; the end is taken from the germline J gene. The chain is built from TRBV10-3 and TRBJ2-4; TRBD2 matches 14 bases. The CDR3 is 16 amino acids. Looked up from germline, CDR1 is ENHRY and CDR2 is SYGVKD. Incomplete CDR3 DNA: TGTGCCATCAGTGAGACGACTAGCGGGAGGGCCGCCAGT. The encoded protein is CAISETTSGRAAS. The whole CDR3 region reads CAISETTSGRAASQYF.

This clone appeared many times. Sequencing ends 3 residues short of the CDR3 end; the germline J gene provides the rest. This chain uses TRBV7-7 with TRBJ2-3, with D maybe TRBD1 (6 bases). The CDR3 runs 14 residues. The V end was cut by 1 base, the J end by 5 bases, with 10 bases between. The germline V gene encodes CDR1 SSHAT and CDR2 FNYEAQ (reference sequence). CDR3 sequence: CASSLGGPLDTQYF. The DNA read from the CDR3 is TGTGCCAGCAGCTTAGGGGGGCCTTTAGATACG.

This clone was recorded many times. The CDR3 end lies 3 residues beyond the end of the read and is filled in from the germline J gene. The chain is built from TRBV12-3 or TRBV12-4 and TRBJ2-2; 7 nucleotides match TRBD2. The CDR3 consists of 15 residues. J was trimmed by 1 base and V by 2 bases; bases with no gene match: 1. The sequenced part of the CDR3 DNA is TGTGCCAGCAGTTTAAGCGGGATGAACACCGGGGAG. The encoded protein is CASSLSGMNTGE. The CDR3 reads in full as CASSLSGMNTGELFF.

This clone was observed at least ten times. The read terminates 3 residues before the CDR3 end, so the remaining end is supplied by the germline J gene. The J gene is TRBJ2-5, the V gene TRBV29-1, with 9 bases aligning to TRBD1. CDR3 size: 15 residues. V lost 3 bases, J lost 4 bases, and 9 bases stayed unmatched. The germline V gene encodes CDR1 SQVTM and CDR2 ANQGSEA. CDR3 in amino acids: CSVDERQGVRETQYF. Partial CDR3 DNA: TGCAGCGTTGATGAGCGACAGGGGGTCCGAGAGACC. The full variable domain, rest sourced from reference TRBV29-1 and TRBJ2-5, is SAVISQKPSRDICQRGTSLTIQCQVDSQVTMMFWYRQQPGQSLTLIATANQGSEATYESGFVIDKFPISRPNLTFSTLTVSNMSPEDSSIYLCSVDERQGVRETQYFGPGTRLLVL.

This clone showed up many times. The CDR3 end lies 3 residues beyond the end of the read and is filled in from the germline J gene. The chain is built from TRBV5-1 and TRBJ1-1; no clear D gene. Trimming left V 4 bases short and J 2 bases short, with 12 bases between. Germline V gene sequence: CDR1 SGHRS, CDR2 YFSETQ. The CDR3 has 14 amino acids. CDR3 DNA (partial): TGCGCCAGCAGCCCCTCGGGGTCAAACACTGAA. It translates to CASSPSGSNTE. The full-length CDR3 reads as CASSPSGSNTEAFF.

This clone has ten or more counts. The CDR3 end lies 3 residues beyond the end of the read and is filled in from the germline J gene. This chain uses TRBV7-9 with TRBJ2-3; D is unresolved. This CDR3 has 15 amino acids. CDR1 is SEHNR and CDR2 is FQNEAQ in the germline V gene (reference sequence). V gave up 1 base and J gave up 0 bases, with 8 bases separating them. The sequenced part of the CDR3 DNA is TGTGCCAGCAGCTTAGGGCAGTTTAGCACAGATACG. Its translation is CASSLGQFSTDT. The entire CDR3 protein reads CASSLGQFSTDTQYF.

This clone was observed at least ten times. The read comes to an end 3 residues before the CDR3 does, leaving the germline J gene to fill in the end. This sequence joins TRBV29-1 and TRBJ1-1; 12 positions agree with TRBD1. Germline CDR1 SQVTM, CDR2 ANQGSEA. The CDR3 is made up of 14 amino acids. J gave up 6 bases and V 7 bases, and 9 bases lay outside the gene matches. The CDR3 reads CSGSGTGGPPEAFF. CDR3 bases read: TGCAGCGGTTCCGGGACAGGGGGCCCCCCTGAA.

This clone was seen ten or more times. The read finishes 3 residues shy of the CDR3 end, and the germline J gene is used to complete it. The chain links TRBV5-6 to TRBJ2-3, with 8 positions matching TRBD2. V dropped 5 bases and J dropped 8; count of bases not matched to a gene: 7. The CDR3 sequence is 13 residues long. Germline assignment: CDR1 SGHDT and CDR2 YYEEEE. The part of the CDR3 DNA that was read is TGTGCCAGCAGTTCCACGCGGGGGGTTACG. This sequence encodes CASSSTRGVT. The full CDR3 reads CASSSTRGVTQYF.